The TCR beta chain under discussion was sequenced for a study of shared clonotypes between healthy human individuals. V shed 5 bases and J shed 9 bases, with 11 bases lying between them. The germline V gene encodes CDR1 MDHEN and CDR2 SYDVKM. This CDR3 comprises 11 residues. Generated by immunoSEQ multiplex PCR, the TCRdb table keeps only in-frame clones and is missing some. The repertoire holds about 530,000 clones, 90% to 97% seen once, with 0.06% in the top ten. The sequence came from a woman in her twenties or thirties in good health. This chain connects TRBV28 to TRBJ2-7; no reliable D call. Source material: naive CD4+ T cells sorted from blood. Subset of the sample: CD45RA+ positively selected. The CDR3 reads CASSLEGLQYF. The CDR3 region has the DNA TGTGCCAGCAGTCTCGAAGGGTTGCAGTACTTC.